The sequence of this TCR beta chain was determined in a study of Graves' ophthalmopathy and Graves' hyperthyroidism. Notes on the study in general: Most clonotypes expanded in thyroid above 0.001 frequency were present in blood too.

In this sample, this clonotype turned up many times. Its antigen is unknown. CDR3 size: 15 residues. Germline V gene data show CDR1 as SQVTM and CDR2 as ANQGSEA. J gave up 4 bases and V 0 bases, and 8 bases lay outside the gene matches. Physicians reached a diagnosis by relying on clinical symptoms, serum thyroxine, TRAb, thyroid ultrasound and orbital computed tomography. The authors amplified TCR beta CDR3 regions from RNA transcripts. First-round RT-PCR with HTBI primers preceded a second-round multiplex PCR. Via MiXCR, TCRdb re-called the multiplex PCR reads, giving one row per CDR3 protein. The data contain 500,000 to 700,000 distinct CDR3 sequences, about 35% of them singletons.

This TCR derives from an adult man with Graves' hyperthyroidism. V usage is TRBV29-1 and J usage is TRBJ1-1, with 7 bases matching TRBD1. The material sequenced was peripheral blood or thyroid tissue (not recorded which). In DNA form, the CDR3 reads TGCAGCGTTGAAGATTGGCAGGGGGGGAGCACTGAAGCTTTCTTT. This gives the protein CSVEDWQGGSTEAFF.